This T cell receptor (beta chain) was obtained from a study of T cells after posttransplantation cyclophosphamide. Cyclophosphamide on days +3 and +4 followed busulfan-fludarabine conditioning and a marrow graft. Sequenced by immunoSEQ multiplex PCR; TCRdb stores in-frame clones only, minus some. The sample includes 9,500 to 15,000 clones, none of them occurring once. At least ten counts were recorded for this clone. This TCR was sampled from a female patient in her thirties or forties who received an allogeneic stem cell transplant from a related donor, was CMV-positive, and had acute GVHD only. A share of the T cells may be of graft donor origin. The starting material was PBMCs, obtained after allogeneic stem cell transplant with posttransplant cyclophosphamide.

CDR3 region: CASSYSQGGQPQHF. CDR3 coding DNA: TGTGCCAGCAGTTACTCACAGGGCGGTCAGCCCCAGCATTTT. The rearrangement links TRBV6-5 to TRBJ1-5; D might be TRBD1 (6 bases). Per germline, CDR1 MNHEY and CDR2 SVGAGI. The CDR3 length is 14 residues. V was trimmed by 0 bases and J by 6 bases, leaving 9 bases between them.